This TCR beta chain was captured by sequencing in a study of shared clonotypes between healthy human individuals (dated by TCRdb to 2018 to 2020). Background on the whole study: Three men and two women, aged 18 to 49 years, made up the cohort. Per donor, leukapheresis produced somewhere between about 0.8 and 9 billion PBMCs. To increase sequencing depth and limit assay-specific biases, different laboratories used diverse techniques to prepare libraries and sequence TCR repertoires. Blood TCR repertoires of five healthy adults were deeply sequenced to estimate repertoire size and the extent of clonotype sharing between individuals. For each donor, CD4 naive and CD4 memory were each run on three plates, CD8 naive on two plates, and CD8 memory on one plate. Overall study results and their limits: Only blood was sampled, and tissue TCR repertoires likely differ from those in blood. Incomplete sequencing was indicated by rarefaction of sorted-subset datasets, despite the large sequencing depth. When a handful of donors were compared, the shared fraction of clonotypes was around 5.1% for naive CD4, 3.5% to 4% for naive CD8, more than 2% for memory CD4, and roughly 0.4% for memory CD8. Pairwise subsampling led to the expectation that sequencing depth would affect the degree of clonotype sharing among donors. Larger estimated clonotype richness was generally found for naive subsets than for memory subsets. Clonotypes shared by all four sorted-subset donors showed higher generation probabilities than non-shared clonotypes. Because the study included a small number of donors, the genetic and exposure-history diversity represented was limited.

The V end gives up 7 bases and the J end 6 bases, leaving 5 bases in the junction not matched to a gene. From a lookup of the germline V gene (reference sequence), CDR1 and CDR2 are MNHEY and SMNVEV. The CDR3 runs 15 amino acids, cysteine and phenylalanine included. Only CDR3 DNA is held: 45 bases, read in frame from base 1. This clone showed up just once. No cognate antigen has been identified for it. No much larger clone is present one base from it, and per-base qualities are unavailable. The donors were healthy, HIV-negative adults with no recently reported acute infections or vaccinations. Only Caucasian adults living in Nashville, Tennessee, USA were represented among the donors. CD4+ T cells were enriched by magnetic negative selection, after which naive cells were positively selected on CD45RA and the negative fraction was taken as the memory subset. Blood was collected by leukapheresis, and PBMCs were isolated by Ficoll-Histopaque density gradient centrifugation and then cryopreserved in liquid nitrogen vapor phase. Analytical flow cytometry was used to check the purity and quantity of every magnetically sorted T cell population. From each sorted fraction, genomic DNA was isolated and quantified by UV absorbance on a Nanodrop 2000c.

TCR CDR3 regions were amplified from genomic DNA by multiplex PCR using the deep immunoSEQ assay. Genomic DNA extracted from each cell subset was distributed evenly over all wells of several immunoSEQ 96-well plates, and each plate served as one replicate. For sorted subsets, 200 to 250 ng genomic DNA, equal to 30,000 or so T cell genomes, was loaded into each replicate PCR. Purified libraries were measured with a Qubit 3.0 fluorometer, size-checked on a Bioanalyzer 2100, and measured again with the KAPA Library Quantification kit. Every immunoSEQ 96-well plate was sequenced on a dedicated single-read 150-cycle Illumina NextSeq 550 flow cell. The authors processed their data as follows. Because only junctional sequences without quality scores were contained in the immunoSEQ output, filtering matching that applied to full-length reads could not be performed. Sequences were annotated with PyIR, a Python wrapper for IgBLAST v1.9, using IMGT germline references to assign V/J genes and CDR3. Any read was removed if the V/J assignment was weak (E-value above 1e-6), the CDR3 was missing, or the read contained stop codons, out-of-frame junctions, or ambiguous translated residues. V3J clonotypes were defined as sequences sharing the same inferred V gene, J gene, and CDR3 amino acid sequence. To compute the percentage overlap between repertoires, the number of shared unique clonotypes was divided by the size of the smaller repertoire. Repertoire richness was assessed with RTK rarefaction, the Chao1 estimator, and Recon v2.1 estimates of unobserved clonotypes. For all TCRbeta clonotypes obtained by the gDNA method from a few donors, generation probabilities were computed with OLGA. TCRdb stores this immuneACCESS table with in-frame sequences only. Part of the clones is absent; in the studies checked, under half of the shortfall reflects unresolved V genes, and no reason is known for the rest. V and J calls and clone size are copied from that table; D and trimming were computed from the DNA. For this sample the table gives some 2 million clones, of which around 95% were detected only once. More than 0.1% of the sample is taken by the ten largest.

The source material was naive CD4+ T cells sorted from blood. This specimen's cell subset or site label, per the study, means: CD45RA+ positively selected. This sequence was found in a man aged 18-30 years in good health. The rearrangement joined TRBV27 to TRBJ2-1, and TRBD2 matches 14 of the central bases. The CDR3 protein is CASTSGLAGANEQFF. The DNA reads as follows: TGTGCCAGCACCTCGGGACTAGCGGGAGCCAATGAGCAGTTCTTC.